The clone carrying this T cell receptor (beta chain) occurred a few times. Its antigen remains unknown. This sample was included in a study of response to subunit inactivated influenza vaccine. Broader study findings: T cells newly recruited by each seasonal influenza vaccination are few, the authors suggested.

A single record per CDR3 protein comes from TCRdb applying MiXCR to the RT-PCR reads. This table has approximately 520,000 distinct CDR3 sequences, approximately 24% appearing once. Germline V gene lookup returns CDR1 KGHDR and CDR2 SFDVKD. After removal of 10 bases from V and 8 bases from J, the junction contained 8 bases not matched to a gene. CDR3 size: 13 residues. The material sequenced was CD4+ T cells sorted from PBMCs, taken about 5 days after vaccination. The TCR was taken from a man between 50 and 59 years old who received an inactivated influenza vaccine. The chain combines TRBV24-1 with TRBJ2-1; 9 bases are shared with TRBD2. The CDR3 sequence is CATSGGRVYEQFF. The DNA of the CDR3 is TGTGCCACGTCGGGCGGGAGGGTCTATGAGCAGTTCTTC.